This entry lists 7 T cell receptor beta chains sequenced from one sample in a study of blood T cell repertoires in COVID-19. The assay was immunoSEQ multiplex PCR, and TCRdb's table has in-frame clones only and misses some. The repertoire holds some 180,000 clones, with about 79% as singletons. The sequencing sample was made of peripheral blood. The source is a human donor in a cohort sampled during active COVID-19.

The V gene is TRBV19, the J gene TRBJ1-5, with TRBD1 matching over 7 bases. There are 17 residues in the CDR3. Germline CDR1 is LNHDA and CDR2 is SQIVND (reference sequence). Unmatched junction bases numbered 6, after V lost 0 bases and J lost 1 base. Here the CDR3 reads CASSIDPGGTSNQPQHF. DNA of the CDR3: TGTGCCAGTAGTATAGACCCAGGGGGGACGAGCAATCAGCCCCAGCATTTT.

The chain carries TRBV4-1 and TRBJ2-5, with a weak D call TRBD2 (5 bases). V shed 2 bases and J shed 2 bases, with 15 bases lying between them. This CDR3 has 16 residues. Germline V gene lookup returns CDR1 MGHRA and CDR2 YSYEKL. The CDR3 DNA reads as TGCGCCAGCAGCCAACCCCCAGCGGTTCTGCAAGAGACCCAGTACTTC. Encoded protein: CASSQPPAVLQETQYF.

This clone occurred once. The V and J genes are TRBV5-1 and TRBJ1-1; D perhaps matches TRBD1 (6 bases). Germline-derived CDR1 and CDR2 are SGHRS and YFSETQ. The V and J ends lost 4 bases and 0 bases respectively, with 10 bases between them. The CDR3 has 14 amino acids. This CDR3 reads CASSQTGMNTEAFF. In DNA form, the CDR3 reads TGCGCCAGCAGCCAAACAGGGATGAACACTGAAGCTTTCTTT.

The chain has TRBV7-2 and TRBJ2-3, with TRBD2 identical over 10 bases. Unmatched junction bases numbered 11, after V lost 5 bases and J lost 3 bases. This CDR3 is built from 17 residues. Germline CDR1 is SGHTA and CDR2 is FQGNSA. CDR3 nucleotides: TGTGCCAGCAGCGTAAGGGCCACACTAGCGGGGACAGATACGCAGTATTTT. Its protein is CASSVRATLAGTDTQYF.

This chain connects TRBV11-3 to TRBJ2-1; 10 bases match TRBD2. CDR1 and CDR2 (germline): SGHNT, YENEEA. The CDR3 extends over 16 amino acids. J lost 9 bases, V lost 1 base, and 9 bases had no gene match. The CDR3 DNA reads TGTGCCAGCAGCTTAGGCCCAGCGGGAGGGCAAGCTGAGCAGTTCTTC. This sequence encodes CASSLGPAGGQAEQFF.

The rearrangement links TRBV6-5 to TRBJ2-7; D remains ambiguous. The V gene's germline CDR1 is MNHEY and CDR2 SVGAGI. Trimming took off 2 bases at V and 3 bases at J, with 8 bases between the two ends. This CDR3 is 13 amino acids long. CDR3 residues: CASSYRSGYEQYF. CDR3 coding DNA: TGTGCCAGCAGTTACCGGAGTGGCTACGAGCAGTACTTC.

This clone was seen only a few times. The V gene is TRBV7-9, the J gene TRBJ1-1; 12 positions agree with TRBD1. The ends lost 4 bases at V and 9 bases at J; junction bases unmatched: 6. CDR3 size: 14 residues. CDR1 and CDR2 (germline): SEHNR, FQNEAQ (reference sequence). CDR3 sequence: CASSSGTGGYQAFF. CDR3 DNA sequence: TGTGCCAGCAGCTCCGGGACAGGGGGCTACCAAGCTTTCTTT.